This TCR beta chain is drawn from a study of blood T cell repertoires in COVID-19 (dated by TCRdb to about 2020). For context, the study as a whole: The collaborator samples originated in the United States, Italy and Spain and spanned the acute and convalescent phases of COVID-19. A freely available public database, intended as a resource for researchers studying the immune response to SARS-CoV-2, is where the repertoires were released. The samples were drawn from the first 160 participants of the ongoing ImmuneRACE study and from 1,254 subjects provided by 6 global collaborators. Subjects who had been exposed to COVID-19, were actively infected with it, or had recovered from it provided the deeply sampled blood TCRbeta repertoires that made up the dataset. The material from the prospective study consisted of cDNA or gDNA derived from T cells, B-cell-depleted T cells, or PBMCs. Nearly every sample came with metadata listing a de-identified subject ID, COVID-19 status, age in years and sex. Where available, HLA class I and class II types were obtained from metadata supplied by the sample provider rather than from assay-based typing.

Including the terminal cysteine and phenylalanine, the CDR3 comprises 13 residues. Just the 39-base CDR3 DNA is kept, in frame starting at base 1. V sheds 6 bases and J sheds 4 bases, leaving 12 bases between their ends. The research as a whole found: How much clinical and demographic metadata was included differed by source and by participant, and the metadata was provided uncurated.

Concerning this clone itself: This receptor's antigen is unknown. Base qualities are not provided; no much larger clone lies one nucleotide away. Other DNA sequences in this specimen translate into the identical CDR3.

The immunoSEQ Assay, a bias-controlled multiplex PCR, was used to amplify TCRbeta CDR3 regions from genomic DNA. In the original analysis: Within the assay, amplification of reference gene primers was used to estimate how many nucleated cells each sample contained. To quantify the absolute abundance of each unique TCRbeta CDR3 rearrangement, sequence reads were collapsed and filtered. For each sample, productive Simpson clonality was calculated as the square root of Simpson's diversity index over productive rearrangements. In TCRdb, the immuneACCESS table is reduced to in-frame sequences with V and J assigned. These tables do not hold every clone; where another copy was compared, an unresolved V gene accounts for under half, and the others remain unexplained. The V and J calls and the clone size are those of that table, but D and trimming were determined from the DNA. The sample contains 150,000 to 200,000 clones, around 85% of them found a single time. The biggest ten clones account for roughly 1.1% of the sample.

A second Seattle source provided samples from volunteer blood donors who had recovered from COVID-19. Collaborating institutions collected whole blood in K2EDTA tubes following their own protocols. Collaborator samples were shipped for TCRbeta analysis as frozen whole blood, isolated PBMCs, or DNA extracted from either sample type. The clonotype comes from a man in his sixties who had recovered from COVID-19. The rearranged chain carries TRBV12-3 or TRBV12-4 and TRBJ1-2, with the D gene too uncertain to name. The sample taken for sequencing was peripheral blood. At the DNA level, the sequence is TGTGCCAGCAGCCTTGGGCAGCTCTATGGCTACACCTTC. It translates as CASSLGQLYGYTF.